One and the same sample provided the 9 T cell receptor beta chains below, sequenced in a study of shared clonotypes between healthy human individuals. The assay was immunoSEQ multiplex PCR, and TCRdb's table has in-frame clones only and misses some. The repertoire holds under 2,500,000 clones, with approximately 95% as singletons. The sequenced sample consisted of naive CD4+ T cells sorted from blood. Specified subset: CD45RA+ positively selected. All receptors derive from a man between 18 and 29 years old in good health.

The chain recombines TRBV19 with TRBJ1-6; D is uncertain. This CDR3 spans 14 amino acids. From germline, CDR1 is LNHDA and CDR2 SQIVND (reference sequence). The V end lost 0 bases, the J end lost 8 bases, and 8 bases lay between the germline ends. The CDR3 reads CASSIEGIDSPLHF. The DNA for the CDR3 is TGTGCCAGTAGTATAGAAGGCATCGATTCACCCCTCCACTTT. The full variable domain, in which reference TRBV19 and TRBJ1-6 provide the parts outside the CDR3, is DGGITQSPKYLFRKEGQNVTLSCEQNLNHDAMYWYRQDPGQGLRLIYYSQIVNDFQKGDIAEGYSVSREKKESFPLTVTSAQKNPTAFYLCASSIEGIDSPLHFGNGTRLTVT.

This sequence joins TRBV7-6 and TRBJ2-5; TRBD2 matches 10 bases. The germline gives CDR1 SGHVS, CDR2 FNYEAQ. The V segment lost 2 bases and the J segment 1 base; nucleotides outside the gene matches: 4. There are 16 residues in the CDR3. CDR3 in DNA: TGTGCCAGCAGCTTAACCCTAGCGGGAGTCCAAGAGACCCAGTACTTC. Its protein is CASSLTLAGVQETQYF.

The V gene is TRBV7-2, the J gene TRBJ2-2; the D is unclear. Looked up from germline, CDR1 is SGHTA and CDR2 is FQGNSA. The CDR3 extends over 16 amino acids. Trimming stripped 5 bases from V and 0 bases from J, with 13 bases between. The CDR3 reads CASSIDRVPNTGELFF. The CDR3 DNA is TGTGCCAGCAGCATTGATAGGGTCCCGAACACCGGGGAGCTGTTTTTT.

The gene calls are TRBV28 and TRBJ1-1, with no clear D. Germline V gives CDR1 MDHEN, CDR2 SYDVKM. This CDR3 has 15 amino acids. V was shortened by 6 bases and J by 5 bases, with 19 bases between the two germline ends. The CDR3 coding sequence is TGTGCCAGCAGCCCGCGGGGTTTTGGGAAGACTGAAGCTTTCTTT. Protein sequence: CASSPRGFGKTEAFF. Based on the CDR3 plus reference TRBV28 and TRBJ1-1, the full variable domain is DVKVTQSSRYLVKRTGEKVFLECVQDMDHENMFWYRQDPGLGLRLIYFSYDVKMKEKGDIPEGYSVSREKKERFSLILESASTNQTSMYLCASSPRGFGKTEAFFGQGTRLTVV.

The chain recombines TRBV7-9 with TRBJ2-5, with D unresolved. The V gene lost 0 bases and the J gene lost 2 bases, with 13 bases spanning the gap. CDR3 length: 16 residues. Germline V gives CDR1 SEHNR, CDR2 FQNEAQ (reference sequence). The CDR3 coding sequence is TGTGCCAGCAGCTTAGCTATTTTGGGTCCTCAAGAGACCCAGTACTTC. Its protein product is CASSLAILGPQETQYF.

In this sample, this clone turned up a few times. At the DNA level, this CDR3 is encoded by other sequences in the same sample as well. CDR3 sequence reads: CSVEPSAYEQYF. The DNA for the CDR3 is TGCAGCGTTGAGCCCTCGGCCTACGAGCAGTACTTC. This chain uses TRBV29-1 with TRBJ2-7; D call uncertain. V was pared by 3 bases and J by 2 bases, with 8 bases between. The CDR3 runs to 12 residues. In germline, CDR1 is SQVTM, CDR2 ANQGSEA.

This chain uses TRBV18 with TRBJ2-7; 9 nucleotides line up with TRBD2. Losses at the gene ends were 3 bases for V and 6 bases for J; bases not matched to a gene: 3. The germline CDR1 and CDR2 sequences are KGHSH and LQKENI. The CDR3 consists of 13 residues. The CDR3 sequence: CASSPSGGPEQYF. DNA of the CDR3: TGTGCCAGCTCACCTAGCGGGGGCCCCGAGCAGTACTTC.

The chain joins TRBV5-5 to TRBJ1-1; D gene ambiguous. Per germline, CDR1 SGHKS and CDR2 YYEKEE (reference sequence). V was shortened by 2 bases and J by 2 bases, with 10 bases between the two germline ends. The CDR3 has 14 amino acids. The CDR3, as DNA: TGTGCCAGCAGCTTCGCCCTGGGCAACACTGAAGCTTTCTTT. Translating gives CASSFALGNTEAFF.

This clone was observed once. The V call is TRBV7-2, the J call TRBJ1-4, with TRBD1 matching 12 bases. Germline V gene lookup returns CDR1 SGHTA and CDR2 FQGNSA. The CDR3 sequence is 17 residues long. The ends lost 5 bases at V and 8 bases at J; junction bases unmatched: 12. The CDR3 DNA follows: TGTGCCAGCAGCACAACCGGGACAGGGGGCGGTGAAGAAAAACTGTTTTTT. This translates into CASSTTGTGGGEEKLFF.